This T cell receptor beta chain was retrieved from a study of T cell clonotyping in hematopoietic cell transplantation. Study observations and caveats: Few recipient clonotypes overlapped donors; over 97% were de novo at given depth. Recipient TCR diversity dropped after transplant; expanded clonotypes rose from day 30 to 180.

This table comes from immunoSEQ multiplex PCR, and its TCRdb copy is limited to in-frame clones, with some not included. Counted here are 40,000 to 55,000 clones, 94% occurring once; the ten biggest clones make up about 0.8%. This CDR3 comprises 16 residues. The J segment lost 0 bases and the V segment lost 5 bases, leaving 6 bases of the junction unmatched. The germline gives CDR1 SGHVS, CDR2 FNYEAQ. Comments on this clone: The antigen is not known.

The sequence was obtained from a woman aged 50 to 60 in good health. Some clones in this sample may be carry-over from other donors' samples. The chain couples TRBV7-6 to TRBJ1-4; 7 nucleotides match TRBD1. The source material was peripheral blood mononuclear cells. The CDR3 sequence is CASSPGQAATNEKLFF. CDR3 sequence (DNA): TGTGCCAGCAGCCCCGGACAGGCGGCAACTAATGAAAAACTGTTTTTT.